This T cell receptor (beta chain) was sequenced during a study of memory CD4+ T cells and cytomegalovirus serostatus. The sort gate was single viable CD3+CD4+CD8-CD45RO+ cells for memory CD4+ T cells. Positive selection with CD4 microbeads enriched total CD4+ T cells. Whole-study findings and limits: CMV serostatus prediction reached median AUC approximately 0.95, or 0.91 with US-trained model. Suggested: most of the CMV-linked TCR signature lies in CD4+ memory cells.

In the authors' methods: Out-of-frame sequences were removed, leaving 2 million or so distinct TCRbeta sequences. Sequenced by immunoSEQ multiplex PCR; TCRdb stores in-frame clones only, minus some. V and J calls and clone size are given by that table; D and trimming were obtained from the DNA. The sample shows over 40,000 clones, 70% to 80% of them seen only once. Concerning this clone: The antigen is not known.

The sequence was collected from an adult in good health and CMV-seronegative. Sequenced input: memory CD4+ T cells from blood.

CDR3 sequence reads: CASSLSSNQPQHF. The CDR3 coding sequence is TGTGCCAGCAGCCTAAGTAGCAATCAGCCCCAGCATTTT. The chain has TRBV6-1 and TRBJ1-5; D not certain. Germline V CDR1 and CDR2: MNHNS, SASEGT. The CDR3 covers 13 residues. V lost 6 bases and J 0 bases, leaving 6 bases between the germline ends.